This T cell receptor beta chain was captured in a study of T cell responses to AZD1222 COVID-19 vaccine. Remarks on this clone: The antigen remains unidentified.

Study-level results: With dominance at 160-218 and 743-854, vaccine-associated CD4 TCRs spanned spike.

Germline V lookup: CDR1 SGHTA, CDR2 FQGNSA. CDR3 length equals 14 residues. The V end was cut by 1 base, the J end by 3 bases, with 9 bases between. The assay was immunoSEQ multiplex PCR, and TCRdb's table has in-frame clones only and misses some. The sample has roughly 120,000 clones, 89% seen once. The sample consisted of peripheral blood, taken on day 0 of AZD1222 vaccination. V and J are TRBV7-2 and TRBJ1-2; TRBD1 might be the D (5 bases). The TCR sequence derives from an adult in good health. The CDR3 is CASSLGRQYYGYTF. The CDR3 DNA sequence: TGTGCCAGCAGCTTAGGTAGACAGTACTATGGCTACACCTTC.